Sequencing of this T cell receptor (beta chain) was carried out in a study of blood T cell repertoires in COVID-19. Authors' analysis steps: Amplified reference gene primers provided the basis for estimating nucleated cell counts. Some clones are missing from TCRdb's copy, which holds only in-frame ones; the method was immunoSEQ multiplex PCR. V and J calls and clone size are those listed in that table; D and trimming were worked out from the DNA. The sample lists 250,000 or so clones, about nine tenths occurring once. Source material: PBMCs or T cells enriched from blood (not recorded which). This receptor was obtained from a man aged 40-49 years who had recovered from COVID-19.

Written as DNA, the CDR3 is TGTGCCAGCAATACCGAGGGCTGGGATACGCAGTATTTT. Translating it yields CASNTEGWDTQYF. V and J are TRBV7-6 and TRBJ2-3; D is perhaps TRBD2 (5 bases). V was shortened by 7 bases and J by 6 bases, with 14 bases between the two germline ends. The germline V gene has CDR1 SGHVS and CDR2 FNYEAQ. The CDR3 is 13 residues long.